This T cell receptor beta chain was identified during a study of response to subunit inactivated influenza vaccine. This clonotype was detected only a few times. Germline V gene lookup returns CDR1 SGHNT and CDR2 YYREEE (reference sequence). The V segment lost 1 base and the J segment 3 bases; nucleotides outside the gene matches: 8. This CDR3 is 16 amino acids long. TCRdb redid the calling of the RT-PCR reads with MiXCR, one entry per CDR3 protein. The sample shows under 550,000 distinct CDR3 sequences, under 9% of them seen only once. The rearrangement joins TRBV5-4 to TRBJ2-5, with 8 bases identical to TRBD1. The sequence derives from a man aged 50-75 years who received an inactivated influenza vaccine. The source was PBMCs from blood, collected less than 30 months after vaccination. The CDR3 sequence: CASSLKTGAQEETQYF. The CDR3 bases are TGTGCCAGCAGCTTGAAGACAGGGGCCCAAGAAGAGACCCAGTACTTC. Full variable domain (rest looked up from reference TRBV5-4 and TRBJ2-5): ETGVTQSPTHLIKTRGQQVTLRCSSQSGHNTVSWYQQALGQGPQFIFQYYREEENGRGNFPPRFSGLQFPNYSSELNVNALELDDSALYLCASSLKTGAQEETQYFGPGTRLLVL.